The 14 T cell receptor beta chains listed next were all sequenced from one sample in a study of cytomegalovirus exposure and HLA in healthy donors. Primers: 60 Vbeta forward and 13 Jbeta reverse. Sequenced by immunoSEQ multiplex PCR; TCRdb stores in-frame clones only, minus some. Seen here are about 200,000 clones, more than 75% observed once, and the top ten hold 0.35% to 0.5%. The material sequenced was PBMCs. These receptors originate from a male donor in good health and CMV-seropositive.

The chain uses TRBV19 and TRBJ2-7; 8 bases fit TRBD1. This CDR3 comprises 14 residues. Germline-derived CDR1 and CDR2 are LNHDA and SQIVND (reference sequence). V was pared by 5 bases and J by 4 bases, with 7 bases of the junction left unmatched. This chain's CDR3 is CASSRQGMVYEQYF. The CDR3 DNA sequence: TGTGCCAGTAGTCGACAGGGGATGGTTTACGAGCAGTACTTC. Using reference TRBV19 and TRBJ2-7 for the parts outside the CDR3, the full variable domain is DGGITQSPKYLFRKEGQNVTLSCEQNLNHDAMYWYRQDPGQGLRLIYYSQIVNDFQKGDIAEGYSVSREKKESFPLTVTSAQKNPTAFYLCASSRQGMVYEQYFGPGTRLTVT.

V gene TRBV6-5 combines with J gene TRBJ2-2; D might be TRBD1 (5 bases). The CDR3 extends over 14 amino acids. Between the trimmed V and J ends, which lost 0 bases and 14 bases, there was a span of 16 bases. Germline V lookup: CDR1 MNHEY, CDR2 SVGAGI. Here the CDR3 DNA reads TGTGCCAGCAGTTACTCGATCCCAGGGCTCCTTCTGTTTTTT. It yields the protein CASSYSIPGLLLFF.

This clone occurred a few times. J is TRBJ2-5 and V is TRBV5-8; D is undetermined. Germline V CDR1 and CDR2: SGHTS, YDEGEE. The V gene lost 0 bases and the J gene lost 4 bases, with 16 bases spanning the gap. This CDR3 is built from 16 residues. CDR3 loop: CASSLGVRVEAETQYF. CDR3 coding DNA: TGTGCCAGCAGCTTGGGTGTCCGGGTGGAAGCAGAGACCCAGTACTTC.

The V gene is TRBV5-6, the J gene TRBJ1-6; no clear D. The CDR3 length is 16 residues. Trimming removed 3 bases at V and 7 bases at J, with 17 bases between. The germline V gene has CDR1 SGHDT and CDR2 YYEEEE. CDR3 DNA sequence: TGTGCCAGCAGCTGGGAGGGAGCAAGCATAAATTCACCCCTCCACTTT. Translation gives CASSWEGASINSPLHF.

This chain connects TRBV9 to TRBJ2-7; TRBD2 agrees at 8 bases. Germline CDR1 is SGDLS and CDR2 is YYNGEE. The V and J ends lost 4 bases and 3 bases, in that order; junction bases with no gene match: 9. The CDR3 loop spans 15 amino acids. For the CDR3, the DNA is TGTGCCAGCAGCCCGGGAGGGGCTACTAACTACGAGCAGTACTTC. This translates into CASSPGGATNYEQYF.

This chain uses TRBV4-3 with TRBJ1-1; D is unclear. CDR1 is LGHNA and CDR2 is YSLEER in the germline V gene. The V end lost 4 bases, the J end lost 0 bases, and 6 bases lay between the germline ends. CDR3 size: 13 residues. The CDR3, as DNA: TGCGCCAGCAGCCCGAGTTTGAACACTGAAGCTTTCTTT. Protein sequence: CASSPSLNTEAFF.

In DNA form, the CDR3 reads TGTGCCAGTAGCGGGACAGCTGGCCTAGCCAAAAACATTCAGTACTTC. Translation: CASSGTAGLAKNIQYF. The rearrangement links TRBV19 to TRBJ2-4; 7 positions agree with TRBD1. With 6 bases clipped from V and 0 bases from J, the junction kept 8 bases outside the gene matches. In germline, CDR1 is LNHDA, CDR2 SQIVND (reference sequence). CDR3 length: 16 residues.

The gene calls are TRBV30 and TRBJ2-5, with D perhaps matching TRBD1 (6 bases). CDR1 GTSNPN and CDR2 SVGIG come from the germline V gene (reference sequence). Trimming pared 2 bases from V and 5 bases from J, leaving 15 bases between. There are 14 residues in the CDR3. CDR3 sequence reads: CAWSLTGSGETQYF. The DNA for the CDR3 is TGTGCCTGGAGTCTTACAGGGTCTGGGGAGACCCAGTACTTC.

This chain joins TRBV5-1 and TRBJ2-7; the match to TRBD1 covers 7 bases. Germline CDR1 reads SGHRS; CDR2 reads YFSETQ. V was pared by 0 bases and J by 2 bases, with 2 bases of the junction left unmatched. This CDR3 is 14 amino acids long. The CDR3 loop is CASSLDRGAYEQYF. The CDR3 nucleotides are TGCGCCAGCAGCTTGGACAGGGGAGCCTACGAGCAGTACTTC.

This chain uses TRBV2 with TRBJ2-7; 7 nucleotides align to TRBD2. CDR1 is SNHLY, CDR2 FYNNEI, per germline. The CDR3 contains 14 residues. With 6 bases clipped from V and 5 bases from J, the junction kept 10 bases outside the gene matches. CDR3 in DNA: TGTGCCAGCAGCTCCGGGACTACCCAAAACGAGCAGTACTTC. Its translation: CASSSGTTQNEQYF.

This chain uses TRBV5-6 with TRBJ1-5; 7 bases agree with TRBD1. Germline V lookup: CDR1 SGHDT, CDR2 YYEEEE. CDR3 size: 15 residues. V was clipped by 0 bases and J by 1 base; unmatched bases: 1. In DNA form, the CDR3 reads TGTGCCAGCAGCTTGGGACAGGGAAGCAATCAGCCCCAGCATTTT. Amino acid sequence: CASSLGQGSNQPQHF.

The chain uses TRBV28 and TRBJ1-1; D perhaps matches TRBD1 (5 bases). The CDR3 runs 13 residues. V dropped 4 bases and J dropped 4 bases, with 10 bases sitting between them. Germline loops: CDR1 MDHEN, CDR2 SYDVKM. The CDR3 DNA reads as TGTGCCAGCAGTTGGGGCCTTCGCACTGAAGCTTTCTTT. It specifies CASSWGLRTEAFF.

The chain combines TRBV19 with TRBJ1-5; the D is unclear. V shed 4 bases and J shed 7 bases, with 8 bases lying between them. Germline CDR1 LNHDA, CDR2 SQIVND (reference sequence). This CDR3 spans 12 amino acids. The CDR3 region has the DNA TGTGCCAGTAGTACTAACTCCCAGCCCCAGCATTTT. This gives the protein CASSTNSQPQHF.

Of note for this clone: This sample also contains other DNA sequences that code for the same CDR3. The CDR3 DNA sequence: TGTGCCAGCAGCCAACGCCTCCAGGGTGGAGAGGCTTTCTTT. Translated, it gives CASSQRLQGGEAFF. The J gene is TRBJ1-1, the V gene TRBV4-2, with a possible D match to TRBD1 (5 bases). The germline V and J ends were trimmed by 2 bases and 11 bases, with 18 bases remaining between them. CDR3 size: 14 residues. CDR1 LGHNA and CDR2 YNFKEQ come from the germline V gene.